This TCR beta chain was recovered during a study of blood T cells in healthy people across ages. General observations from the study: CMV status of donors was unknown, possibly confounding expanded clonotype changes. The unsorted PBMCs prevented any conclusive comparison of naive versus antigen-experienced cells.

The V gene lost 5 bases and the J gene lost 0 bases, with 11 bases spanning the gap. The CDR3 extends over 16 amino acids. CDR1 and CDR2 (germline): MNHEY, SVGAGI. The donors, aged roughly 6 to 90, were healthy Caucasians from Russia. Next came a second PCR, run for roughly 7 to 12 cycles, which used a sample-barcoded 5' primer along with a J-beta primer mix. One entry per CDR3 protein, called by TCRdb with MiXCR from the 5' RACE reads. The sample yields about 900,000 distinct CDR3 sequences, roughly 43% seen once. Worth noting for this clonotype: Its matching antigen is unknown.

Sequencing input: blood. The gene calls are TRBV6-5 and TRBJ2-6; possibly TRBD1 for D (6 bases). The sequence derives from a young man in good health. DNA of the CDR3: TGTGCCAGCAGTACACAGGGATACTCTGGGGCCAACGTCCTGACTTTC. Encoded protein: CASSTQGYSGANVLTF.